The 8 T cell receptor beta chains below were found in one sample sequenced in a study of identical twins. TCRdb recomputed calls from the 5' RACE reads with MiXCR, one row per CDR3 protein. The table has 1.5 million to 2 million distinct CDR3 sequences, roughly 35% seen once. The sample consisted of cord blood. All receptors derive from a newborn girl in good health.

The V and J genes are TRBV5-1 and TRBJ1-1, with a weak D call TRBD1 (6 bases). The CDR3 totals 11 residues. V lost 5 bases to trimming and J lost 8 bases, with 10 bases between them. CDR1 and CDR2 (germline): SGHRS, YFSETQ. CDR3 in DNA: TGCGCCAGCAGATGGGGGGCCGAAGCTTTCTTT. It encodes CASRWGAEAFF.

The chain links TRBV20-1 to TRBJ2-1; D may match TRBD1 or TRBD2 (5 bases each). The CDR3 covers 12 residues. V was cut by 1 base and J by 8 bases, with 9 bases left in between. The germline gives CDR1 DFQATT, CDR2 SNEGSKA (reference sequence). The CDR3 here is CSARGGLDEQFF. DNA of the CDR3: TGCAGTGCTAGAGGGGGGTTGGATGAGCAGTTCTTC.

The chain uses TRBV20-1 and TRBJ2-1, with D unresolved. Germline CDR1 is DFQATT and CDR2 is SNEGSKA (reference sequence). V was trimmed by 3 bases and J by 5 bases, leaving 8 bases between them. The CDR3 contains 12 residues. Here the CDR3 DNA reads TGCAGTGCTAGGGTCCTAAACAATGAGCAGTTCTTC. This encodes CSARVLNNEQFF.

This chain joins TRBV6-5 and TRBJ2-7, with a possible D match to TRBD2 (5 bases). V was cut by 3 bases and J by 3 bases, with 15 bases left in between. Germline assignment: CDR1 MNHEY and CDR2 SVGAGI. This CDR3 has 15 amino acids. The CDR3 loop reads CASSYNGGRSYEQYF. The CDR3 nucleotides read TGTGCCAGCAGTTATAATGGAGGAAGAAGCTACGAGCAGTACTTC.

V gene TRBV7-8 combines with J gene TRBJ2-1; 8 bases fit TRBD1. The CDR3 is made up of 15 amino acids. Germline-derived CDR1 and CDR2 are SGHVS and FQNEAQ. The junction had 6 bases not matched to a gene; V was cut back by 4 bases and J by 4 bases. The CDR3 region is CASSSQGALYNEQFF. CDR3 nucleotides: TGTGCCAGCAGCTCCCAGGGGGCCCTATACAATGAGCAGTTCTTC.

In its sample, this clonotype was seen a few times. Written as DNA, the CDR3 is TGTGCCAGCAGTGAATATCAGTACAGGGGGCAATTCTACAATGAGCAGTTCTTC. The encoded protein is CASSEYQYRGQFYNEQFF. This chain uses TRBV25-1 with TRBJ2-1; 9 bases agree with TRBD1. The CDR3 is made up of 18 amino acids. Germline CDR1 MGHDK, CDR2 SYGVNS. J gave up 3 bases and V 0 bases, and 9 bases lay outside the gene matches.

V usage is TRBV13 and J usage is TRBJ2-3; TRBD1 or TRBD2 may be the D gene (5 bases each). Germline CDR1 is PRHDT and CDR2 is FYEKMQ (reference sequence). Trimming stripped 5 bases from V and 3 bases from J, with 9 bases between. The CDR3 sequence is 13 residues long. CDR3 in DNA: TGTGCCAGCAGCGGGGACCGTACAGATACGCAGTATTTT. This encodes CASSGDRTDTQYF.

This clonotype was counted between two and nine times. The V and J genes are TRBV11-2 and TRBJ2-1; 7 positions agree with TRBD1. The J call could be wrong; TRBJ2-7 is a better fit for the DNA end. The V gene's germline CDR1 is SGHAT and CDR2 FQNNGV. The length of the CDR3 is 16 residues. The chain's CDR3 is CASSFRSGTAYNEQYF. CDR3 in DNA: TGTGCCAGCAGCTTCCGGTCCGGGACAGCCTACAATGAGCAGTACTTC.